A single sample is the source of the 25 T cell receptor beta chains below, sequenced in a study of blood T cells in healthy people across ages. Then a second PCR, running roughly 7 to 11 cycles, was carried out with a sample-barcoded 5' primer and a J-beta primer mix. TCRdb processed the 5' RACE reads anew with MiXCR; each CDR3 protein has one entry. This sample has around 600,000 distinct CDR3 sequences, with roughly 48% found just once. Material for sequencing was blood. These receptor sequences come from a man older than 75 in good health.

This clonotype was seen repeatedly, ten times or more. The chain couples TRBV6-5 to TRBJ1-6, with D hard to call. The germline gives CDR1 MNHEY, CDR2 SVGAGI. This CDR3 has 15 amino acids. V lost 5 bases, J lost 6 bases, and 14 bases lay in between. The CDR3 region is CASSPGRTSNSPLHF. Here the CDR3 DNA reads TGTGCCAGCAGTCCCGGACGGACCAGTAATTCACCCCTCCACTTT.

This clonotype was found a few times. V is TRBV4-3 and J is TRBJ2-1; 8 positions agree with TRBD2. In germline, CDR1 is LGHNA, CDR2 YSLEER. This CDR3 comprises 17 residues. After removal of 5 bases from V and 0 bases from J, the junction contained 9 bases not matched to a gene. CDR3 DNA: TGCGCCAGCAGCAATCCGGGAGGGCCGAGCTCCTACAATGAGCAGTTCTTC. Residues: CASSNPGGPSSYNEQFF.

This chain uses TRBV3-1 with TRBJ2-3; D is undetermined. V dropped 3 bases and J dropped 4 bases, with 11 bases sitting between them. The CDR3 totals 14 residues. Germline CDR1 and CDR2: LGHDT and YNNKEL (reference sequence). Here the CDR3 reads CASSHRLSADTQYF. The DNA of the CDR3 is TGTGCCAGCAGCCACAGGTTGTCCGCAGATACGCAGTATTTT.

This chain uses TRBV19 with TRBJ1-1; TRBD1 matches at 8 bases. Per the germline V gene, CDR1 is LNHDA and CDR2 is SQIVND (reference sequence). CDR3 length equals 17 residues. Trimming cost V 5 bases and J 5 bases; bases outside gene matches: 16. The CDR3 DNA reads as TGTGCCAGTAGTTTAACAGGGCCGCAGGGGGCATGGACTGAAGCTTTCTTT. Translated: CASSLTGPQGAWTEAFF.

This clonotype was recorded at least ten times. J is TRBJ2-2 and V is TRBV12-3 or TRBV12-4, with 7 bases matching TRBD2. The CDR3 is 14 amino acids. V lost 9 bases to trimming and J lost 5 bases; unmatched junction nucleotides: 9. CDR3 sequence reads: CASSNDGGTGELFF. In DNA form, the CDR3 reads TGTGCCAGTTCAAACGACGGGGGGACCGGGGAGCTGTTTTTT.

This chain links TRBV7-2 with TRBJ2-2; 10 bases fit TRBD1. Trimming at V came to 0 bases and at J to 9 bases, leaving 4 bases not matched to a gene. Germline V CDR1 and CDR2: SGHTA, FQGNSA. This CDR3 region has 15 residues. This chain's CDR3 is CASSLAGQGRRELFF. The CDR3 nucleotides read TGTGCCAGCAGCTTAGCGGGACAGGGGAGAAGGGAGCTGTTTTTT. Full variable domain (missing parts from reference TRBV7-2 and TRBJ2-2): GAGVSQSPSNKVTEKGKDVELRCDPISGHTALYWYRQSLGQGLEFLIYFQGNSAPDKSGLPSDRFSAERTGGSVSTLTIQRTQQEDSAVYLCASSLAGQGRRELFFGEGSRLTVL.

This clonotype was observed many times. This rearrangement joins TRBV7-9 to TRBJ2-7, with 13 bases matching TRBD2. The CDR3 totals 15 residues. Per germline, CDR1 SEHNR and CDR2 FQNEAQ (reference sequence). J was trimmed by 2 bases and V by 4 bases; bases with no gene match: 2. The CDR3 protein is CASSWTSGSTYEQYF. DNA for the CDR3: TGTGCCAGCAGCTGGACTAGCGGGAGCACCTACGAGCAGTACTTC.

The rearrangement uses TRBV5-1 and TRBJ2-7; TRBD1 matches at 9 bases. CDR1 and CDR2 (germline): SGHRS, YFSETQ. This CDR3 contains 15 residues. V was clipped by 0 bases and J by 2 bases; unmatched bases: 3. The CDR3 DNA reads TGCGCCAGCAGCTTGGGACAGGGGGGCCCCTACGAGCAGTACTTC. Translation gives CASSLGQGGPYEQYF. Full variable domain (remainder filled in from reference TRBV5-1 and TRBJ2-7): KAGVTQTPRYLIKTRGQQVTLSCSPISGHRSVSWYQQTPGQGLQFLFEYFSETQRNKGNFPGRFSGRQFSNSRSEMNVSTLELGDSALYLCASSLGQGGPYEQYFGPGTRLTVT.

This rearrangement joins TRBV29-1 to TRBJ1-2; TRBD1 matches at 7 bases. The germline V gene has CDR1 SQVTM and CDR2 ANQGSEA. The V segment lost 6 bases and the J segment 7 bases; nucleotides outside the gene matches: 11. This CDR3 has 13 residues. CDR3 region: CSVEITGAAGYTF. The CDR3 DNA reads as TGCAGCGTGGAAATAACAGGGGCTGCTGGCTACACCTTC.

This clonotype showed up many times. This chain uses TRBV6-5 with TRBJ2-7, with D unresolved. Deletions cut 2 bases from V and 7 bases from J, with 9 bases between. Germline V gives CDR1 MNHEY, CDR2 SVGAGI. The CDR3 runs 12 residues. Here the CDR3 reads CASSYPLGEQYF. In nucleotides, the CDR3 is TGTGCCAGCAGTTACCCCCTTGGGGAGCAGTACTTC.

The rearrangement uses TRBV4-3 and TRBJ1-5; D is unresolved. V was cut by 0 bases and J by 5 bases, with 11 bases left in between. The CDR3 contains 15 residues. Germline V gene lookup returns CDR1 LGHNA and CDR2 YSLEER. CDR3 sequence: CASSQEADGDQPQHF. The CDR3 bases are TGCGCCAGCAGCCAAGAGGCGGACGGAGATCAGCCCCAGCATTTT.

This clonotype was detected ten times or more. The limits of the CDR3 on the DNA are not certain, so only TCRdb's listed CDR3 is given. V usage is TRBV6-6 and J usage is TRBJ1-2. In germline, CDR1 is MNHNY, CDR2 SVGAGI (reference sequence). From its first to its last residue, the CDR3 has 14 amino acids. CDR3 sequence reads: CASSSSSGGSGYTF.

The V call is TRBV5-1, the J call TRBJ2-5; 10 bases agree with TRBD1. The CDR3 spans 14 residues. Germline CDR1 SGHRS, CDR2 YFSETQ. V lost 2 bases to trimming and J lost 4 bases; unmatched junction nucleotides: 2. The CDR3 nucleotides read TGCGCCAGCAGCTTTGGGGACAGGGGAGAGACCCAGTACTTC. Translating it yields CASSFGDRGETQYF. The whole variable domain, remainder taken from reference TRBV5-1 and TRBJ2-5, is KAGVTQTPRYLIKTRGQQVTLSCSPISGHRSVSWYQQTPGQGLQFLFEYFSETQRNKGNFPGRFSGRQFSNSRSEMNVSTLELGDSALYLCASSFGDRGETQYFGPGTRLLVL.

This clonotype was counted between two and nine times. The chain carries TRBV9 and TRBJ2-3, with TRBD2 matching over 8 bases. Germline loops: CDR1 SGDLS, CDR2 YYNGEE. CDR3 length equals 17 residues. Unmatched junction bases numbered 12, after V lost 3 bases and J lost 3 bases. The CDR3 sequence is CASSGSGAGPWTDTQYF. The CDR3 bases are TGTGCCAGCAGCGGTAGCGGGGCGGGGCCCTGGACAGATACGCAGTATTTT.

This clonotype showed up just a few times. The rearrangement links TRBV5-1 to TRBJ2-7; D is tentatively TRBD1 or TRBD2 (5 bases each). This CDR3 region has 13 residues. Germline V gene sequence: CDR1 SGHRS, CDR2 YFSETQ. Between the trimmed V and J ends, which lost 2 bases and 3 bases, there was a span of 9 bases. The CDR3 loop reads CASSLSGRYEQYF. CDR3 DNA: TGCGCCAGCAGCTTATCGGGACGCTACGAGCAGTACTTC.

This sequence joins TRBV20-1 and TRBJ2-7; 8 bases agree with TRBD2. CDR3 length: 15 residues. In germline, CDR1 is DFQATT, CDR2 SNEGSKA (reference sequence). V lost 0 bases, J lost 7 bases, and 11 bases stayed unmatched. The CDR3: CSAREWAGGMDEQYF. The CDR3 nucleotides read TGCAGTGCTAGAGAGTGGGCGGGAGGTATGGATGAGCAGTACTTC.

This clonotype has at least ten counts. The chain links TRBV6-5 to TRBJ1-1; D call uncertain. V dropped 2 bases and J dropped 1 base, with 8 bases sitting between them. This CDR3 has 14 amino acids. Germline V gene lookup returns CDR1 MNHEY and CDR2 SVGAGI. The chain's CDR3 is CASSYRTTNTEAFF. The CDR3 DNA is TGTGCCAGCAGTTACAGGACGACGAACACTGAAGCTTTCTTT.

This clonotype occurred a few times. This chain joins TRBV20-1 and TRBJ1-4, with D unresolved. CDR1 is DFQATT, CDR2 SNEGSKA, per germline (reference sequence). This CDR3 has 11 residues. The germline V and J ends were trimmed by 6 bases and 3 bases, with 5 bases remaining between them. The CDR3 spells CSAPSNEKLFF. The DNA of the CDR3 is TGCAGTGCCCCATCTAATGAAAAACTGTTTTTT.

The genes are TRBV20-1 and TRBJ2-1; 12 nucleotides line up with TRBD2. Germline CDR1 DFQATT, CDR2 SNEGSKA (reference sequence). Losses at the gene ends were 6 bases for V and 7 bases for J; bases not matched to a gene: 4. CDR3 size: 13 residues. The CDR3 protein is CSALAGGINEQFF. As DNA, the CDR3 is TGCAGTGCACTAGCGGGAGGAATAAATGAGCAGTTCTTC.

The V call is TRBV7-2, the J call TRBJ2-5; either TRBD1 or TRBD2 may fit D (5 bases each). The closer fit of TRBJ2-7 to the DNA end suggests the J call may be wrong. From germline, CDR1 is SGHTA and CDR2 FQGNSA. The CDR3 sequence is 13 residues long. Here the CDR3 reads CASSGSMGREQYF. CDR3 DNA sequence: TGTGCCAGCAGCGGTAGTATGGGACGCGAGCAGTACTTC.

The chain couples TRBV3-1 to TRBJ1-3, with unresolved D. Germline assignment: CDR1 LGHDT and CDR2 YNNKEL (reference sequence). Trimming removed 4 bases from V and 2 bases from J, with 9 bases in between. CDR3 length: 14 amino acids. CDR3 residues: CASSPRATGNTIYF. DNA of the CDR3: TGTGCCAGCAGCCCCCGGGCGACTGGAAACACCATATATTTT.

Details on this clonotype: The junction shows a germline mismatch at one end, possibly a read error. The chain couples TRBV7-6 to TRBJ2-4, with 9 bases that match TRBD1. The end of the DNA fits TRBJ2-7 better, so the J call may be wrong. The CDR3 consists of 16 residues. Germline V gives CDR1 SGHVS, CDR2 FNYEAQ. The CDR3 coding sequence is TGTGCCAGCAGCTTAGTTGGGACAGGGAGCTCCCACGAGCAGTACTTC. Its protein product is CASSLVGTGSSHEQYF.

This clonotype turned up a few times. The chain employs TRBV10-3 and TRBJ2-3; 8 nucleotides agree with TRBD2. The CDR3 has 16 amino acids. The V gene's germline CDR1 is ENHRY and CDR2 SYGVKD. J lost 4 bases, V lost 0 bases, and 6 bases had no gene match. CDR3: CAISESAAGGADTQYF. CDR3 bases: TGTGCCATCAGTGAGTCGGCGGCGGGAGGAGCAGATACGCAGTATTTT.

CDR3 nucleotides: TGTGCCAGCAGCCGCGCCTTCAGGAACGAGCAGTACTTC. It encodes CASSRAFRNEQYF. The V gene is TRBV13, the J gene TRBJ2-5; D is uncertain. The J call may be wrong; the DNA end is better matched by TRBJ2-7. The CDR3 spans 13 residues. CDR1 is PRHDT and CDR2 is FYEKMQ in the germline V gene (reference sequence).

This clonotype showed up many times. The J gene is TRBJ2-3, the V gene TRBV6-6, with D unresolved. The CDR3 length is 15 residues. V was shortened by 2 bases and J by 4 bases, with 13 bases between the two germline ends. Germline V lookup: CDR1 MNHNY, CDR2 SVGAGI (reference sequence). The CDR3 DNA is TGTGCCAGCAGTTACAGGGCCGCGGTGTCAGATACGCAGTATTTT. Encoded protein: CASSYRAAVSDTQYF.